This note documents a single T cell receptor (beta chain) sequence. The antigen is not known. Assay used: immunoSEQ multiplex PCR; TCRdb lists only in-frame clones, some missing. The table lists around 14,000 clones, under 80% of them singletons. The data are from a study of CD4+ T cells in melanoma. General study points: A reported correlation linked neoantigen-specific CD4+ T cells to CD8+, macrophage and B cell function. In melanoma, neoantigen-specific CD4+ T cells reportedly differed in differentiation state.

The V end lost 6 bases, the J end lost 0 bases, and 12 bases lay between the germline ends. Germline V gene sequence: CDR1 MNHEY, CDR2 SMNVEV (reference sequence). The CDR3 sequence is 14 residues long. The TCR comes from a human donor with melanoma. This rearrangement joins TRBV27 to TRBJ2-7, with D perhaps matching TRBD1 or TRBD2 (5 bases each). Sample: cells from a culture (not recorded whether cultured in vitro). Here the CDR3 DNA reads TGTGCCAGCAGCTCTCGGGACGCCTCCTACGAGCAGTACTTC. This codes for CASSSRDASYEQYF.